These T cell receptor beta chains were read from a single sample in a study of T cell responses to AZD1222 COVID-19 vaccine. The data were produced by immunoSEQ multiplex PCR, yet TCRdb's version contains in-frame clones alone and is incomplete. The sample lists 120,000 or so clones, roughly nine tenths occurring once. The source was peripheral blood, collected on day 0 of AZD1222 vaccination. The source of these receptors is an adult in good health. The CDR3 runs from the conserved cysteine through the conserved F or W. Size is stated for part of the rows, as once, few or many counts, or as a class when the clone is expanded.

cdr3_length | clone_size | v_call | cdr3_aa
14 | NA | TRBV5-8 | CASRFGGSGNTIYF
17 | NA | TRBV18 | CASSPVSVGQTNSPLHF
14 | NA | TRBV27 | CASSLPDRGGEAFF
15 | NA | TRBV2 | CASSEFGQGGTEAFF
13 | NA | TRBV5-1 | CASSLDQDREGVF
15 | NA | TRBV7-8 | CASSSRGSSYNEQFF
14 | NA | TRBV7-9 | CASSLDIRDYGYTF
14 | NA | TRBV10-3 | CAISYQGRTDTQYF
13 | NA | TRBV19 | CASSGGNTGELFF
14 | NA | TRBV19 | CASIPTGSGYGYTF
14 | NA | TRBV7-8 | CASSTGRSYNEQFF
17 | NA | TRBV7-9 | CASSLGGGVGSYNEQFF
13 | NA | TRBV19 | CASSTQAGQPQHF
17 | NA | TRBV23-1 | CASSQPLDRGPPDTQYF
12 | NA | TRBV11-1 | CASSLATSGYTF
17 | NA | TRBV4-2 | CASSQDSLSGGNYGYTF
13 | NA | TRBV18 | CASSPDYQNTIYF
15 | NA | TRBV6-5 | CASNKYGGGNTEAFF
13 | NA | TRBV29-1 | CSGLVAGGGGYTF
15 | NA | TRBV4-2 | CASSQRTGGHQPQHF
15 | NA | TRBV7-9 | CASSPNSYKNTEAFF
14 | NA | TRBV27 | CASRFSIGSNVLTF
16 | NA | TRBV6-6 | CASRVSSGGETYEQYF
16 | NA | TRBV4-1 | CASSQSGAYGGNTIYF
17 | few | TRBV7-2 | CASSLRSGTGFNSPLHF
15 | NA | TRBV2 | CASSLGTGGGYGYTF
14 | NA | TRBV9 | CASSSQLGTGELFF
15 | NA | TRBV3-1/TRBV3-2 | CASSPSSGANQPQHF
14 | NA | TRBV7-9 | CASSWGLSTDTQYF
15 | NA | TRBV6-5 | CASLYRGTGNTEAFF
16 | NA | TRBV6-6 | CASSGRDPTTNEKLFF
15 | NA | TRBV2 | CASSEAGAGRCEQYF
12 | NA | TRBV5-1 | CASTRQGSEAFF
13 | NA | TRBV6-2/TRBV6-3 | CASSPQGVGELFF
16 | once | TRBV30 | CAWSDREGRDTGELFF
16 | NA | TRBV6-1 | CASSAKGGMKNTEAFF
16 | few | TRBV12-5 | CASGLGIAGDYNEQFF
16 | NA | TRBV5-1 | CASSSGAGPFTAGYTF
14 | few | TRBV5-1 | CASSLVPRSGELFF